This T cell receptor beta chain was retrieved from a study of CD8+ T cells in alopecia areata. About the study: Treated patients were dosed with oral tofacitinib, taking 5 to 10 mg twice daily. Regarding the study as a whole: Sequencing of scalp samples also captures resident alphabeta T cells of normal skin. Administration of tofacitinib significantly diminished scalp clonality and expanded CD8+ clones within the top 100.

Sequencing used cDNA as its template, made by extracting RNA and reverse transcribing it. Libraries were prepared by immunoSEQ multiplex PCR; TCRdb keeps only in-frame clonotypes and omits some of them. The sample has roughly 40,000 clones, roughly 65% seen once. On this clone: Its antigen is unidentified.

The germline V gene encodes CDR1 SQVTM and CDR2 ANQGSEA. This CDR3 is built from 13 residues. The J segment lost 10 bases and the V segment lost 5 bases, leaving 9 bases of the junction unmatched. The treatment denotes: oral pan-JAK inhibitor, 5-10 mg twice daily. A FACSAria was used to sort CD4+ and CD8+ T cells. These cells came from PBMCs. The sequencing used CD8+ T cells sorted from blood, collected at week 4, from a patient treated with tofacitinib. This receptor was identified in a human donor with alopecia areata. The chain has TRBV29-1 and TRBJ2-1, with 9 positions matching TRBD2. The CDR3 region has the DNA TGCAGCGTTATTTCCGGGACTAGCACCGAGCAGTTCTTC. Translating it yields CSVISGTSTEQFF.